This TCR beta chain was identified during a study of T cell repertoires in cytomegalovirus infection. Across the study: CMV infection together with matching HLA type was indicated by public TCR beta signatures.

Per the germline V gene, CDR1 is SEHNR and CDR2 is FQNEAQ (reference sequence). The CDR3 sequence is 12 residues long. Between the trimmed V and J ends, which lost 6 bases and 6 bases, there was a span of 9 bases. TCRdb recomputed calls from the reads with MiXCR, one row per CDR3 protein. The table shows some 600,000 distinct CDR3 sequences, with roughly a quarter occurring only once. Findings and caveats of the study: Clonotype analysis showed dominance of the ex vivo response by HLA-C-restricted CMV-specific TCR beta clonotypes. Pooled public TCR beta family frequency picked out CMV carriers with the relevant HLA.

The sample holds many counts of this clonotype. The antigen remains unidentified. The source of this sequence is a human donor in good health (CMV status not recorded). Some clones in this sample may be carry-over from other donors' samples. Sequencing was done on a sample of CD8+ T cells from PBMCs. This chain connects TRBV7-9 to TRBJ2-1; D gene uncertain. CDR3 nucleotide sequence: TGTGCCAGCAGGCACGATTTCAATGAGCAGTTCTTC. Translated, it gives CASRHDFNEQFF.